This T cell receptor (beta chain) comes out of a study of CD8 T cells in ankylosing spondylitis. Study conclusions and caveats: What appeared characteristic of ankylosing spondylitis blood was a TCR beta motif of fewer than ten highly homologous variants. Disease-linked clones were reportedly significantly enriched in matched ankylosing spondylitis synovial fluid. CD8+ by phenotype, disease-linked clones were relatively rare in peripheral blood.

The TCR beta libraries were generated through quantitative 5'-RACE incorporating molecular barcodes. Via MiXCR, TCRdb re-called the 5' RACE reads, giving one row per CDR3 protein. The profile shows 30,000 to 40,000 distinct CDR3 sequences, about a tenth of them singletons. In this sample, this clonotype turned up many times. Its cognate antigen is unknown. Looked up from germline, CDR1 is SGHDT and CDR2 is YYEEEE. The CDR3 is made up of 14 amino acids. The V end was cut by 4 bases, the J end by 3 bases, with 13 bases between. Sequencing was carried out using blood, either unsorted or a sorted T cell fraction (not recorded which). This rearrangement joins TRBV5-6 to TRBJ1-1; D remains ambiguous. This TCR was recovered from a male donor with ankylosing spondylitis or in good health (not recorded which). DNA of the CDR3: TGTGCCAGCAGCCAACTCGAAAGACACACTGAAGCTTTCTTT. This encodes CASSQLERHTEAFF.